The entry below gives a single T cell receptor (beta chain) sequence along with its context. Its antigen remains unknown. The same CDR3 also results from other DNA sequences found in this sample. CDR3 length: 15 residues. Germline V gene data show CDR1 as SGHAT and CDR2 as FQNNGV. The junction had 6 bases not matched to a gene; V was cut back by 4 bases and J by 2 bases. CD8 cells regarded as naive lacked CD45RO, were positively chosen for CCR7, and omitted terminally differentiated effector memory CD45RA+ cells. This sample was taken from a study of shared clonotypes between healthy human individuals. For the study at large: Participating donors consisted of two women and a few men aged 18 to 49. The plates for each donor numbered three CD4 naive, three CD4 memory, two CD8 naive and one CD8 memory.

In the source study's methods: For the immunoSEQ data, sequences were junction-only without quality scores, so filtering differed. The table came from immunoSEQ multiplex PCR; TCRdb's copy has only in-frame clones and leaves some out. That table furnishes V, J and clone size, whereas the DNA furnished D and trimming. The sample has a few million clones, around 93% seen once. Study-level results: Even with large depth, rarefaction showed that sorted-subset sequencing was incomplete.

The sequencing sample was made of naive CD8+ T cells from PBMCs. The V gene is TRBV11-2, the J gene TRBJ2-7; TRBD1 matches at 9 bases. The TCR was taken from a man between 18 and 29 years old in good health. Some clones in this sample may be carry-over from other donors' samples. CDR3 bases: TGTGCCAGCAGCTCAAGACAGGGGGGAACCTACGAGCAGTACTTC. Protein: CASSSRQGGTYEQYF.